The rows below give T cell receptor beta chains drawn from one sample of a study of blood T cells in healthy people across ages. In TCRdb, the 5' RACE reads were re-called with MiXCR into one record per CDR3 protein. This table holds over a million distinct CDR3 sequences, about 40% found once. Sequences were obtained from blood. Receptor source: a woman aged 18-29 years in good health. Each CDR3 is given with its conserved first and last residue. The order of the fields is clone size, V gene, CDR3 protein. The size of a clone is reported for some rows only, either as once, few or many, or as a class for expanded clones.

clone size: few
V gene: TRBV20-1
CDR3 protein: CSSSRGGTETQYF

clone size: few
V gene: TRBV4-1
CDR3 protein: CASSQAGLADTQYF

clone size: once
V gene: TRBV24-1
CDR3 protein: CATSDIQGNQETQYF

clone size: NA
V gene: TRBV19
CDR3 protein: CASNPGLSYEQYF

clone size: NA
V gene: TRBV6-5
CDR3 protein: CASSYSRGIGDTQYF

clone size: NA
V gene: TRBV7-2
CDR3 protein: CASSLIASGDSGELFF

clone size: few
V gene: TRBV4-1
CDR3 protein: CASSYQINYGYTF

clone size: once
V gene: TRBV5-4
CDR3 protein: CASRGIETPSTQETQFF

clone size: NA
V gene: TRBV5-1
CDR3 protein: CASSSGTTEAFF

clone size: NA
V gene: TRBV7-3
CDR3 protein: CASSTGPLETQYF

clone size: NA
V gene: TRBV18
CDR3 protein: CATSGGLNTEAFF

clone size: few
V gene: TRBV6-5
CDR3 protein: CASRAANYGYTF

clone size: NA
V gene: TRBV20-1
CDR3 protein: CSARISGSTDTQYF

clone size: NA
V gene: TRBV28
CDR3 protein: CASSSQGALISYTF

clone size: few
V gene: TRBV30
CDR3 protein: CAWSVKQGAPLHF

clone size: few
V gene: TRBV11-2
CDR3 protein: CASRSNNEQYF

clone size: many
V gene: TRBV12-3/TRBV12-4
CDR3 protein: CASSAGGDTQYF

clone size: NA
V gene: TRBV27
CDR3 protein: CASGVGNEQFF

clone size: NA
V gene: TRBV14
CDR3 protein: CASSPPLGSSYNEQFF

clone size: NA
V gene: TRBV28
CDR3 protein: CVSSSGQGLYRGYTF

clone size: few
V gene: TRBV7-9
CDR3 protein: CAGGNNEQFF

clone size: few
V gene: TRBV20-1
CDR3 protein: CSAPLSTEAFF

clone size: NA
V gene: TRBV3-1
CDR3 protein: CASSPWDDGGRYNEQFF

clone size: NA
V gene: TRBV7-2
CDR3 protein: CASSYSPPTSGSYNEQFF

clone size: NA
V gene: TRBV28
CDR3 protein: CASSHSSGGTQYF

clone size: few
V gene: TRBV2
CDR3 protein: CASSDWSGGQETQYF

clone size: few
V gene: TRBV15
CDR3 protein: CATSRGSGQGLQHF

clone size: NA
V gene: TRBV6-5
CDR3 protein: CASSRGGPWDNQPQHF

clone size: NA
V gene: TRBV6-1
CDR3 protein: CASSYRRGAGANVLTF

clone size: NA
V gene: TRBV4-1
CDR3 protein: CASSAISRGVSHEQYF

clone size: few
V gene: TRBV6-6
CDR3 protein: CASRSLGRDEQFF